The T cell receptor (beta chain) described here comes from a study of T cell changes during pregnancy in multiple sclerosis. Repertoires were generated with immunoSEQ multiplex PCR, while TCRdb's copy carries only in-frame clones and drops some. The table shows fewer than 85,000 clones, with around 89% occurring only once. V trimming: 3 bases; J trimming: 9 bases; junction bases outside the gene matches: 7. There are 15 residues in the CDR3. Germline assignment: CDR1 SNHLY and CDR2 FYNNEI. This material consisted of peripheral blood, taken before pregnancy. The source is a female donor with multiple sclerosis, enrolled in a pregnancy study. The genes are TRBV2 and TRBJ2-7; 14 nucleotides align to TRBD2. The chain's CDR3 is CASSDGLAGGLRQYF. The CDR3 DNA is TGTGCCAGCAGTGACGGACTAGCGGGGGGTCTGAGGCAGTACTTC.